Below, 6 T cell receptor beta chains from the same sample are listed, as sequenced in a study of cytomegalovirus exposure and HLA in healthy donors. The PCR was carried out with 60 Vbeta primers and 13 Jbeta primers. TCRdb's copy holds only in-frame clones and misses some; the assay was immunoSEQ multiplex PCR. The table has over 150,000 clones, about 80% seen once. Material for sequencing was PBMCs. The receptors were gathered from a man younger than 45 in good health and CMV-seropositive.

With respect to this clone: This specimen includes other DNA sequences encoding the same CDR3. The chain couples TRBV11-3 to TRBJ2-2; perhaps TRBD2 as D (5 bases). Germline lookup yields CDR1 SGHNT and CDR2 YENEEA. Trimming cost V 4 bases and J 6 bases, with 9 bases left between them. This CDR3 is built from 13 residues. CDR3 nucleotides: TGTGCCAGCAGCTCGACCGGGGCCGGGGAGCTGTTTTTT. Amino acid sequence: CASSSTGAGELFF. Supplemented by reference TRBV11-3 and TRBJ2-2, the full variable domain reads EAGVVQSPRYKIIEKKQPVAFWCNPISGHNTLYWYLQNLGQGPELLIRYENEEAVDDSQLPKDRFSAERLKGVDSTLKIQPAELGDSAVYLCASSSTGAGELFFGEGSRLTVL.

In DNA form, the CDR3 reads TGTGCCAGCAGTTTTGAGGGTGCGGACTATGGCTACACCTTC. Protein product: CASSFEGADYGYTF. The chain has TRBV7-9 and TRBJ1-2; D remains unclear. The CDR3 is 14 residues long. V gave up 6 bases and J gave up 3 bases, with 14 bases separating them. The germline CDR1 and CDR2 sequences are SEHNR and FQNEAQ (reference sequence).

The V gene is TRBV11-3, the J gene TRBJ1-1; 9 positions match TRBD1. With V trimmed by 4 bases and J by 3 bases, 12 bases remained unmatched. CDR3 length: 17 amino acids. Germline CDR1 is SGHNT and CDR2 is YENEEA. CDR3 region: CASSWGDRAKEDTEAFF. CDR3 nucleotide sequence: TGTGCCAGCAGCTGGGGGGACAGGGCCAAGGAGGACACTGAAGCTTTCTTT.

The gene calls are TRBV5-1 and TRBJ2-3; possibly TRBD2 for D (6 bases). Germline V gene lookup returns CDR1 SGHRS and CDR2 YFSETQ. The CDR3 is 15 residues long. V lost 4 bases and J lost 2, with 14 bases in between. Here the CDR3 reads CASSPRRANTDTQYF. As DNA, the CDR3 is TGCGCCAGCAGCCCCCGGAGGGCTAACACAGATACGCAGTATTTT.

The rearrangement links TRBV2 to TRBJ2-1; D is perhaps TRBD1 (5 bases). Germline V gives CDR1 SNHLY, CDR2 FYNNEI. The CDR3 sequence is 14 residues long. The V and J ends lost 6 bases and 8 bases respectively, with 17 bases between them. CDR3 residues: CASSTLISGHEQFF. The CDR3 nucleotides are TGTGCCAGCAGCACGCTGATCTCAGGGCATGAGCAGTTCTTC.

V and J are TRBV11-2 and TRBJ2-5; no firm D call. The CDR3 runs to 11 residues. V was cut by 5 bases and J by 7 bases, with 8 bases left in between. CDR1 and CDR2 (germline): SGHAT, FQNNGV. The CDR3 is CASSPSLTQYF. In DNA form, the CDR3 reads TGTGCCAGCAGCCCTTCGTTGACCCAGTACTTC.